The rows below give T cell receptor beta chains drawn from one sample of a study of T cell changes during pregnancy in multiple sclerosis. Here immunoSEQ multiplex PCR was the method, and the copy in TCRdb shows in-frame clones only, minus some. The profile shows around 100,000 clones, more than 85% of them singletons. The source was peripheral blood, collected after pregnancy. These receptors were obtained from a female donor with multiple sclerosis, enrolled in a pregnancy study. The CDR3 runs from the conserved cysteine through the conserved F or W. The D gene is left open where the match is weak. Clone size is stated in some rows and not others, as once, few, many or a class when expanded.

v_gene	j_gene	abundance	d_gene	CDR3aa	CDR3nt
TRBV6-1	TRBJ2-3	-	TRBD2	CASSEGGGGAVDTQYF	TGTGCCAGCAGTGAAGGGGGCGGGGGGGCAGTAGATACGCAGTATTTT
TRBV2	TRBJ2-5	-	TRBD2	CASSALSGGGETQYF	TGTGCCAGCAGTGCCCTCAGCGGGGGAGGAGAGACCCAGTACTTC
TRBV9	TRBJ2-1	-	TRBD2	CASSSERGDKSSYNEQFF	TGTGCCAGCAGCTCGGAGCGGGGGGATAAAAGCTCCTACAATGAGCAGTTCTTC
TRBV6-6	TRBJ1-2	-	TRBD1	CASRTSGTGNYGYTF	TGTGCCAGCAGAACGTCCGGGACAGGGAACTATGGCTACACCTTC
TRBV5-4	TRBJ2-3	-	-	CASSFIRLDTDTQYF	TGTGCCAGCAGCTTTATCAGACTAGACACAGATACGCAGTATTTT
TRBV30	TRBJ2-5	-	TRBD2	CAWKGTSGVQETQYF	TGTGCCTGGAAAGGGACTAGCGGGGTGCAAGAGACCCAGTACTTC
TRBV6-1	TRBJ1-1	-	TRBD1	CASSGGTGGNTEAFF	TGTGCCAGCAGTGGTGGGACAGGGGGGAACACTGAAGCTTTCTTT
TRBV11-1	TRBJ1-1	-	-	CASSFGLSAFF	TGTGCCAGCAGCTTCGGGTTGTCGGCTTTCTTT
TRBV7-2	TRBJ2-7	-	-	CASSLEGGEQYF	TGTGCCAGCAGCTTAGAAGGGGGCGAGCAGTACTTC
TRBV6-1	TRBJ1-1	-	-	CASSARGLMNTEAFF	TGTGCCAGCAGCGCCCGAGGACTCATGAACACTGAAGCTTTCTTT
TRBV4-1	TRBJ2-1	-	-	CASSQGHRYNEQFF	TGCGCCAGCAGCCAAGGACACAGATACAATGAGCAGTTCTTC
TRBV7-2	TRBJ2-1	-	TRBD1	CASSKRGPSNNEQFF	TGTGCCAGCAGCAAGAGGGGGCCCTCGAACAATGAGCAGTTCTTC
TRBV6-6	TRBJ2-5	-	TRBD1	CASSGSPGTAETQYF	TGTGCCAGCAGTGGATCACCCGGGACAGCAGAGACCCAGTACTTC
TRBV15	TRBJ1-6	-	TRBD1	CATSRDTRGQAARYSPLHF	TGTGCCACCAGCAGGGATACCCGTGGACAGGCCGCACGTTATTCACCCCTCCACTTT
TRBV19	TRBJ1-4	-	-	CASSIQVHEKLFF	TGTGCCAGTAGTATACAGGTTCACGAAAAACTGTTTTTT
TRBV19	TRBJ2-1	-	-	CASSATTSYNEQFF	TGTGCCAGTAGTGCCACGACTAGTTATAATGAGCAGTTCTTC
TRBV10-3	TRBJ2-1	-	TRBD1	CAIPGTGDNEQFF	TGTGCCATACCCGGGACAGGAGACAATGAGCAGTTCTTC
TRBV15	TRBJ1-5	-	TRBD1	CATSSGTANQPQHF	TGTGCCACCAGCTCCGGGACAGCGAATCAGCCCCAGCATTTT
TRBV15	TRBJ2-1	-	-	CATSRGGRLAYNEQFF	TGTGCCACCAGCAGGGGGGGTCGACTAGCCTACAATGAGCAGTTCTTC
TRBV6-5	TRBJ2-4	-	-	CASSSRGIAKNIQYF	TGTGCCAGCAGTTCCCGGGGGATAGCCAAAAACATTCAGTACTTC
TRBV7-7	TRBJ2-1	few	-	CASSLQGTHEQFF	TGTGCTAGCAGCTTACAGGGTACCCATGAGCAGTTCTTC
TRBV7-3	TRBJ2-2	-	TRBD2	CASSLRGSRLAGNTGELFF	TGTGCCAGCAGCTTAAGGGGTTCGAGACTAGCGGGGAACACCGGGGAGCTGTTTTTT
TRBV27	TRBJ1-2	-	TRBD1	CASSLGGGNGYTF	TGTGCCAGCAGTTTAGGAGGGGGCAATGGCTACACCTTC
TRBV28	TRBJ1-2	-	-	CASSPTRQGNYGYTF	TGTGCCAGCAGCCCAACCCGTCAGGGAAACTATGGCTACACCTTC
TRBV5-1	TRBJ2-7	-	TRBD1	CASSLAWGQVTYEQYF	TGCGCCAGCAGCTTGGCGTGGGGACAGGTTACCTACGAGCAGTACTTC
TRBV13	TRBJ2-7	-	-	CASSLGTGRRAYEQYF	TGTGCCAGCAGCTTAGGGACGGGCAGGCGGGCCTACGAGCAGTACTTC
TRBV5-1	TRBJ2-7	once	TRBD2	CASSLGTSGGVLLRYEQYF	TGCGCCAGCAGCCTAGGGACTAGCGGGGGGGTTTTATTGCGGTACGAGCAGTACTTC
TRBV7-7	TRBJ1-1	once	-	CASSLSKNTEAFF	TGTGCTAGCAGCTTATCCAAGAACACTGAAGCTTTCTTT
TRBV12-5	TRBJ1-2	-	TRBD1	CASGLPGGNGYTF	TGTGCTAGTGGTTTGCCAGGGGGGAATGGCTACACCTTC